Shown below are 27 T cell receptor beta chains from a single sample sequenced in a study of T-cell reconstitution after alpha-beta-depleted transplantation in children (TCRdb year 2016). The treatment or condition label of this sample denotes: allogeneic hematopoietic cell transplantation with graft depleted of TCRalphabeta T cells and CD19 B cells. The library was produced with PCR. Data came from an Illumina HiSeq 2500. Molecular barcoding was employed in the preparation of TCR libraries, with unique molecular identifiers being used to normalize TCRbeta repertoire quantification. Clones were called with MiXCR by TCRdb after fastp trimmed the public reads at Q25, and only in-frame beta chains were retained. CDR3 protein duplicates are merged, each entry listing the most common genes and DNA. This sample gives hundreds of thousands of distinct CDR3 sequences in total; 24% of them show up just once. The ten largest clones add up to about 5% of the sample.

The sample in question was PBMCs, mostly from graft donor cells, obtained 360 days after TCRalphabeta/CD19-depleted stem cell transplant. The receptors shown here come from a female patient under 10 years old who had a stem cell transplant for congenital amegakaryocytic thrombocytopenia, so the T cells may come from the graft donor.

The V gene is TRBV20-1, the J gene TRBJ2-1; maybe TRBD2 (6 bases). This CDR3 spans 12 amino acids. V was clipped by 3 bases and J by 8 bases, with 11 bases between them. The V gene's germline CDR1 is DFQATT and CDR2 SNEGSKA (reference sequence). The CDR3 is CSASKASDEQFF. The CDR3 coding sequence is TGCAGTGCTAGTAAGGCTAGCGATGAGCAGTTCTTC.

This clonotype has only a few counts. This chain connects TRBV27 to TRBJ1-4, with TRBD1 identical over 8 bases. Germline trimming cut 2 bases from V and 7 bases from J; bases unmatched to any gene: 6. The germline gives CDR1 MNHEY, CDR2 SMNVEV (reference sequence). The CDR3 extends over 15 amino acids. The CDR3 loop reads CASSLRARGREKLFF. In nucleotides, the CDR3 is TGTGCCAGCAGTTTAAGGGCCAGGGGGCGTGAAAAACTGTTTTTT.

The rearrangement links TRBV29-1 to TRBJ2-7; TRBD1 agrees at 8 bases. CDR3 size: 16 residues. V lost 4 bases to trimming and J lost 4 bases; unmatched junction nucleotides: 15. CDR1 and CDR2 from the germline V gene are SQVTM and ANQGSEA. The DNA for the CDR3 is TGCAGCGTTGGGAACTCTCGGCAGGGGGCTTATTACGAGCAGTACTTC. It codes for CSVGNSRQGAYYEQYF.

This clonotype was detected only a few times. This chain connects TRBV9 to TRBJ2-7; the D is unclear. Germline CDR1 reads SGDLS; CDR2 reads YYNGEE. This CDR3 contains 14 residues. V was pared by 4 bases and J by 0 bases, with 11 bases between. CDR3 residues: CASSPGTASYEQYF. DNA for the CDR3: TGTGCCAGCAGCCCCGGCACAGCCTCCTACGAGCAGTACTTC.

This rearrangement joins TRBV3-1 to TRBJ2-1; TRBD2 agrees at 11 bases. Germline values: CDR1 LGHDT, CDR2 YNNKEL (reference sequence). V was clipped by 2 bases and J by 4 bases; unmatched bases: 7. CDR3 length: 17 amino acids. The CDR3 reads CASSQFVAGGIYNEQFF. The CDR3 DNA reads TGTGCCAGCAGCCAATTCGTAGCGGGGGGGATATACAATGAGCAGTTCTTC.

This clonotype was found a few times. The rearrangement links TRBV7-6 to TRBJ2-2; 9 positions agree with TRBD1. The germline V gene encodes CDR1 SGHVS and CDR2 FNYEAQ. There are 16 residues in the CDR3. Trimming took 5 bases from V and 4 from J; bases not matched to a gene: 8. The CDR3 bases are TGTGCCAGCAGCCCCGGGACAGGGATGGGCACCGGGGAGCTGTTTTTT. Its protein product is CASSPGTGMGTGELFF. Using reference TRBV7-6 and TRBJ2-2 for the parts outside the CDR3, the full variable domain is GAGVSQSPRYKVTKRGQDVALRCDPISGHVSLYWYRQALGQGPEFLTYFNYEAQQDKSGLPNDRFSAERPEGSISTLTIQRTEQRDSAMYRCASSPGTGMGTGELFFGEGSRLTVL.

This chain connects TRBV7-9 to TRBJ2-7; D not resolved. There are 15 residues in the CDR3. CDR1 and CDR2 (germline): SEHNR, FQNEAQ (reference sequence). Trimming cost V 3 bases and J 0 bases, with 12 bases left between them. The CDR3 sequence is CASSFDWLSSYEQYF. The CDR3 DNA is TGTGCCAGCAGCTTTGATTGGCTGAGCTCCTACGAGCAGTACTTC.

This clonotype was observed a handful of times. This chain links TRBV6-2 or TRBV6-3 with TRBJ2-1, with D possibly being TRBD2 (6 bases). CDR1 and CDR2 (germline): MNHEY, SVGEGT. This CDR3 contains 18 residues. V lost 2 bases to trimming and J lost 9 bases, with 26 bases between them. CDR3 region: CASSYPTEAGTPYGEQFF. Here the CDR3 DNA reads TGTGCCAGCAGTTACCCCACCGAGGCGGGAACCCCGTACGGTGAGCAGTTCTTC.

V is TRBV7-9 and J is TRBJ2-1; no firm D call. This CDR3 comprises 13 residues. V was shortened by 4 bases and J by 10 bases, with 14 bases between the two germline ends. Germline V gene lookup returns CDR1 SEHNR and CDR2 FQNEAQ (reference sequence). The CDR3 DNA is TGTGCCAGCAGCTCCTTGTTTATATACGAGCAGTTCTTC. Translated: CASSSLFIYEQFF.

The J gene is TRBJ2-1, the V gene TRBV10-3; D not resolved. Trimming took off 3 bases at V and 0 bases at J, with 9 bases between the two ends. The CDR3 length is 15 residues. Germline CDR1 and CDR2: ENHRY and SYGVKD. CDR3 loop: CAISDGGVSYNEQFF. The CDR3 DNA sequence: TGTGCCATCAGTGATGGCGGCGTCTCCTACAATGAGCAGTTCTTC.

This clonotype was seen only a few times. This sequence joins TRBV28 and TRBJ1-5; D is ambiguous. The CDR3 consists of 10 residues. The germline V and J ends were trimmed by 8 bases and 5 bases, with 4 bases remaining between them. The germline CDR1 and CDR2 sequences are MDHEN and SYDVKM. The CDR3 sequence is CASGYQPQHF. DNA for the CDR3: TGTGCCAGCGGGTATCAGCCCCAGCATTTT.

This clonotype was found a few times. The V gene is TRBV7-9, the J gene TRBJ1-1; possible D gene TRBD1, 5 bases. With 5 bases removed from V and 7 bases from J, the gap between germline ends came to 17 bases. Germline CDR1 is SEHNR and CDR2 is FQNEAQ (reference sequence). CDR3 size: 14 residues. CDR3 region: CASSEGSTGVEAFF. CDR3 nucleotide sequence: TGTGCCAGCAGCGAGGGGTCCACGGGCGTTGAAGCTTTCTTT.

This clonotype has only a few counts. This rearrangement joins TRBV6-4 to TRBJ2-2, with 9 bases identical to TRBD2. The CDR3 is 20 residues long. CDR1 is MRHNA and CDR2 is SNTAGT in the germline V gene. With 10 bases clipped from V and 1 base from J, the junction kept 22 bases outside the gene matches. The CDR3 is CATTPRVVTSGRWNTGELFF. The CDR3 nucleotides read TGTGCCACCACACCTCGGGTCGTGACTAGCGGACGCTGGAACACCGGGGAGCTGTTTTTT.

This sequence joins TRBV15 and TRBJ2-5; 7 bases match TRBD1. The CDR3 sequence is 17 residues long. The ends lost 3 bases at V and 0 bases at J; junction bases unmatched: 10. Germline CDR1 is LNHNV and CDR2 is YYDKDF (reference sequence). The CDR3 loop reads CATSRGRDSRHQETQYF. CDR3 DNA: TGTGCCACCAGCAGGGGCCGGGACAGCCGGCACCAAGAGACCCAGTACTTC.

Regarding this clonotype: A read error may account for a junction end that differs from germline. This chain links TRBV6-2 or TRBV6-3 with TRBJ2-5; possibly TRBD2 for D (5 bases). Germline assignment: CDR1 MNHEY and CDR2 SVGEGT. CDR3 length equals 19 residues. The CDR3 loop is CASTDTLILERRAPETEYF. DNA of the CDR3: TGTGCCAGCACCGATACCCTCATACTAGAACGAAGGGCACCAGAGACCGAGTACTTC.

This clonotype was seen a handful of times. This sequence joins TRBV20-1 and TRBJ1-4, with D possibly TRBD1 on 6 matching bases. This CDR3 has 12 residues. CDR1 and CDR2 (germline): DFQATT, SNEGSKA (reference sequence). The V gene lost 7 bases and the J gene lost 7 bases, with 13 bases spanning the gap. The CDR3 nucleotides are TGCAGTGGAACAGGGCCGAGTGAAAAACTGTTTTTT. It is translated as CSGTGPSEKLFF.

The chain employs TRBV10-3 and TRBJ2-7, with a weak D call TRBD2 (6 bases). This CDR3 spans 14 amino acids. Between the trimmed V and J ends, which lost 2 bases and 2 bases, there was a span of 10 bases. In germline, CDR1 is ENHRY, CDR2 SYGVKD. For the CDR3, the DNA is TGTGCCATCAGTGAGGCGGGACGGGCCTACGAGCAGTACTTC. Translated: CAISEAGRAYEQYF.

DNA for the CDR3: TGTGCCAGCAGTGGACTGGGAGACAATGAGCAGTTCTTC. Its translation is CASSGLGDNEQFF. The chain links TRBV6-1 to TRBJ2-1, with D tentatively TRBD2 (5 bases). The CDR3 is made up of 13 amino acids. Germline CDR1 MNHNS, CDR2 SASEGT. Trimming stripped 4 bases from V and 5 bases from J, with 9 bases between.

In this sample, this clonotype turned up many times. The rearrangement joins TRBV27 to TRBJ2-7; D is ambiguous. The CDR3 runs to 16 residues. V dropped 2 bases and J dropped 3 bases, with 17 bases sitting between them. CDR1 and CDR2 (germline): MNHEY, SMNVEV (reference sequence). The CDR3 DNA follows: TGTGCCAGCAGTTTAAGTAGCCCTACCACGTACTACGAGCAGTACTTC. Encoded protein: CASSLSSPTTYYEQYF.

This clonotype was observed many times. The chain combines TRBV6-5 with TRBJ1-4; D perhaps matches TRBD1 (5 bases). V was shortened by 3 bases and J by 0 bases, with 8 bases between the two germline ends. The CDR3 length is 15 residues. Per the germline V gene, CDR1 is MNHEY and CDR2 is SVGAGI. The CDR3 coding sequence is TGTGCCAGCAGTTATTCCAGGGCAACTAATGAAAAACTGTTTTTT. This translates into CASSYSRATNEKLFF.

This clonotype was seen a few times. The chain has TRBV5-1 and TRBJ2-7; 13 nucleotides line up with TRBD2. The J segment lost 0 bases and the V segment lost 3 bases, leaving 9 bases of the junction unmatched. The CDR3 has 18 amino acids. In germline, CDR1 is SGHRS, CDR2 YFSETQ. CDR3 sequence: CASSSWTSGSRSSYEQYF. CDR3 DNA sequence: TGCGCCAGCAGCTCTTGGACTAGCGGGAGTCGGAGCTCCTACGAGCAGTACTTC.

V usage is TRBV7-3 and J usage is TRBJ2-1, with D possibly being TRBD2 (7 bases). Germline loops: CDR1 SGHTA, CDR2 FQGTGA. V was clipped by 0 bases and J by 3 bases, with 15 bases between them. This CDR3 spans 17 amino acids. The CDR3 is CASSLTGAGHFYNEQFF. DNA for the CDR3: TGTGCCAGCAGCTTAACAGGAGCGGGACACTTCTACAATGAGCAGTTCTTC.

CDR3 coding DNA: TGTGCCAGCAGTTTTGGAGGTGGGGCCAACGTCCTGACTTTC. It translates to CASSFGGGANVLTF. The gene calls are TRBV28 and TRBJ2-6, with D maybe TRBD2 (5 bases). CDR3 size: 14 residues. The germline V gene encodes CDR1 MDHEN and CDR2 SYDVKM. The V end was cut by 3 bases, the J end by 3 bases, with 6 bases between.

This clonotype occurred a few times. The chain joins TRBV27 to TRBJ2-7, with TRBD1 matching 7 bases. With 4 bases clipped from V and 2 bases from J, the junction kept 20 bases outside the gene matches. Germline assignment: CDR1 MNHEY and CDR2 SMNVEV (reference sequence). The CDR3 totals 19 residues. This CDR3 is CASSSRTHRGQRNTYEQYF. Here the CDR3 DNA reads TGTGCCAGCAGTTCTCGAACCCACCGGGGACAGCGGAATACCTACGAGCAGTACTTC.

CDR3 loop: CASSLAGAAAFF. Written as DNA, the CDR3 is TGCGCCAGCAGCTTGGCGGGGGCTGCGGCTTTCTTT. The chain recombines TRBV5-1 with TRBJ1-1, with a tentative D call TRBD1 (6 bases). In germline, CDR1 is SGHRS, CDR2 YFSETQ. There are 12 residues in the CDR3. With 0 bases removed from V and 11 bases from J, the gap between germline ends came to 11 bases. The whole variable domain, remainder taken from reference TRBV5-1 and TRBJ1-1, is KAGVTQTPRYLIKTRGQQVTLSCSPISGHRSVSWYQQTPGQGLQFLFEYFSETQRNKGNFPGRFSGRQFSNSRSEMNVSTLELGDSALYLCASSLAGAAAFFGQGTRLTVV.

The chain employs TRBV20-1 and TRBJ2-5, with TRBD1 matching 7 bases. The V gene end was trimmed by 1 base and the J gene end by 1 base; junction bases not matched to a gene: 9. Germline values: CDR1 DFQATT, CDR2 SNEGSKA (reference sequence). There are 16 residues in the CDR3. CDR3 residues: CSARGAGTEVQETQYF. The CDR3, as DNA: TGCAGTGCTAGAGGGGCAGGGACAGAAGTCCAAGAGACCCAGTACTTC.

This chain links TRBV2 with TRBJ2-1; D possibly matches TRBD1 or TRBD2 (5 bases each). The germline V and J ends were trimmed by 6 bases and 2 bases, with 14 bases remaining between them. Germline lookup yields CDR1 SNHLY and CDR2 FYNNEI. This CDR3 has 15 amino acids. CDR3 nucleotides: TGTGCCAGCAGGCCCGGCTTGGGGGCCTACAATGAGCAGTTCTTC. Amino acid sequence: CASRPGLGAYNEQFF.